This entry is about one TCR beta chain. Its antigen remains unknown. This entry comes from a study of blood T cells in healthy people across ages. Study-level points and caveats: In older individuals, TCR beta diversity per million T cells was lower, falling roughly linearly with age.

For the second PCR, which ran for 7 to 11 cycles, a sample-barcoded 5' primer and a J-beta primer mix were used. Samples each returned at least 2.5 million CDR3-containing paired-end reads. TCRdb used MiXCR to reprocess the 5' RACE reads, holding one entry per CDR3 protein. The sample shows fewer than 2,000,000 distinct CDR3 sequences, approximately 32% of them seen only once. Trimming removed 0 bases at V and 2 bases at J, with 11 bases between. The length of the CDR3 is 14 residues. The germline V gene has CDR1 DFQATT and CDR2 SNEGSKA (reference sequence). This receptor was obtained from a woman under 40 in good health. The chain uses TRBV20-1 and TRBJ2-7; either TRBD1 or TRBD2 may supply D (5 bases each). The specimen sequenced was blood. Written as DNA, the CDR3 is TGCAGTGCTAGAGAGTGGGACGGGGCCTACGAGCAGTACTTC. It encodes CSAREWDGAYEQYF.